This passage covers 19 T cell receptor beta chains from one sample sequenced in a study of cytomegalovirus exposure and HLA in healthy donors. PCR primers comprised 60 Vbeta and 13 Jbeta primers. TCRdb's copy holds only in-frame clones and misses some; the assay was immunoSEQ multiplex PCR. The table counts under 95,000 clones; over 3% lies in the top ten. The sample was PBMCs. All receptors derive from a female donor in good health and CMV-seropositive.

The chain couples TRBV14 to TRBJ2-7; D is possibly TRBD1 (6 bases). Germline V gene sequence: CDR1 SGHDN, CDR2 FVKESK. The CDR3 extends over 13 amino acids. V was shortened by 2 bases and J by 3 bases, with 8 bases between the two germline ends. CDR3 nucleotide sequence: TGTGCCAGCAGCCAAAGCAGGGGCTACGAGCAGTACTTC. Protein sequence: CASSQSRGYEQYF.

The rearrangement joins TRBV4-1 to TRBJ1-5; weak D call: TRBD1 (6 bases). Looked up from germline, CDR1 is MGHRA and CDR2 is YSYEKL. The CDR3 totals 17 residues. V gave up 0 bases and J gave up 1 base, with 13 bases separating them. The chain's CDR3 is CASSQDTQGNSNQPQHF. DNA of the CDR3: TGCGCCAGCAGCCAAGATACTCAGGGGAACAGCAATCAGCCCCAGCATTTT.

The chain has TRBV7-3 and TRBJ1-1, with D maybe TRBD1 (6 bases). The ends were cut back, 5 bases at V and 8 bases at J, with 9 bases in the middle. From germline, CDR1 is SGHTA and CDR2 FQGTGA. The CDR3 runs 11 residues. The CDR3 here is CASSIGTEAFF. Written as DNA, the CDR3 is TGTGCCAGCAGCATAGGGACAGAAGCTTTCTTT.

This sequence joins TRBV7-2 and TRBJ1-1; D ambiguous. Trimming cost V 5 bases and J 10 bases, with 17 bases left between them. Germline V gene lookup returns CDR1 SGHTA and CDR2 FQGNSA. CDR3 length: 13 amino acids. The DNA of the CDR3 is TGTGCCAGCAGCCCACGGAGGGAAAGAGGAGCTTTCTTT. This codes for CASSPRRERGAFF.

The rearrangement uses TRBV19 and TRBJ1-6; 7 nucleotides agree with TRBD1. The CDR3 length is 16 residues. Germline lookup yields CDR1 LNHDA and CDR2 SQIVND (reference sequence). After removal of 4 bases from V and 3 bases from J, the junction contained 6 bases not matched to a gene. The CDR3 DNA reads TGTGCCAGTAGTAACAGGGGTCGGGGCTATAATTCACCCCTCCACTTT. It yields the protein CASSNRGRGYNSPLHF.

The CDR3 protein is CASRGDYIEQYF. CDR3 nucleotide sequence: TGTGCCAGCAGGGGGGACTATATCGAGCAGTACTTC. The chain has TRBV2 and TRBJ2-7; 7 bases are shared with TRBD2. Germline CDR1 SNHLY, CDR2 FYNNEI. This CDR3 contains 12 residues. Germline trimming cut 6 bases from V and 6 bases from J; bases unmatched to any gene: 5.

In DNA form, the CDR3 reads TGTGCCAGTTCCCGCGGTGATTACGGCTACAATGAGCAGTTCTTC. It specifies CASSRGDYGYNEQFF. This chain joins TRBV19 and TRBJ2-1; no firm D call. With 8 bases removed from V and 3 bases from J, the gap between germline ends came to 17 bases. Per germline, CDR1 LNHDA and CDR2 SQIVND (reference sequence). The CDR3 sequence is 15 residues long.

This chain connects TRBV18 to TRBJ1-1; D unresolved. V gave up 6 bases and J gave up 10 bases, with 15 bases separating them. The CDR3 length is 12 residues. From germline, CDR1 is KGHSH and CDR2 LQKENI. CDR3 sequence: CASSPNVEGAFF. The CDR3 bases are TGTGCCAGCTCTCCCAATGTAGAGGGAGCTTTCTTT.

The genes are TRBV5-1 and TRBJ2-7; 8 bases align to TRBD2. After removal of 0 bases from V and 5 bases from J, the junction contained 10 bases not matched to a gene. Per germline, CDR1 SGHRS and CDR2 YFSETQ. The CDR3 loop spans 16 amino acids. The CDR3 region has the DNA TGCGCCAGCAGCTTGGCCCCGGGACTAGTTACGAACGAGCAGTACTTC. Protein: CASSLAPGLVTNEQYF.

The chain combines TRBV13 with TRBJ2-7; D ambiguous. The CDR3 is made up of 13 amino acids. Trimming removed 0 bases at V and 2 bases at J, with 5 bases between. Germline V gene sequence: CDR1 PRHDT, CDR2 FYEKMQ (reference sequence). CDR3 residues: CASSLGRTYEQYF. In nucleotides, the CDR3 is TGTGCCAGCAGCTTAGGCAGGACCTACGAGCAGTACTTC.

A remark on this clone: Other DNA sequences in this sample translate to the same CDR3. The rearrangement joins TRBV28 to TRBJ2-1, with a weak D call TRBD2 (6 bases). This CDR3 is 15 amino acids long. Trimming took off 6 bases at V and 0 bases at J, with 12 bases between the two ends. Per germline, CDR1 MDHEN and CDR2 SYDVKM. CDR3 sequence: CASRRTINSYNEQFF. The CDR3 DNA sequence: TGTGCCAGCAGAAGGACTATCAACTCCTACAATGAGCAGTTCTTC.

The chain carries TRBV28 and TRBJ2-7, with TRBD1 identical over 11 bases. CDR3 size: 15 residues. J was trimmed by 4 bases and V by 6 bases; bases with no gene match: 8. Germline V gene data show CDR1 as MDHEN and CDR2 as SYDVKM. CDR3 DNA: TGTGCCAGCAGCTCCTCCGGGACAGGGGGGTACGAGCAGTACTTC. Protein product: CASSSSGTGGYEQYF.

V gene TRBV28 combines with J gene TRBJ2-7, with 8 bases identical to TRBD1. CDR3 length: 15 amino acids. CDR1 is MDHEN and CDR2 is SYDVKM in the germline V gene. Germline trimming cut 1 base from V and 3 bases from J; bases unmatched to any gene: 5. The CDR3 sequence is CASSLLAGGLYEQYF. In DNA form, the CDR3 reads TGTGCCAGCAGTTTATTGGCAGGGGGCCTCTACGAGCAGTACTTC.

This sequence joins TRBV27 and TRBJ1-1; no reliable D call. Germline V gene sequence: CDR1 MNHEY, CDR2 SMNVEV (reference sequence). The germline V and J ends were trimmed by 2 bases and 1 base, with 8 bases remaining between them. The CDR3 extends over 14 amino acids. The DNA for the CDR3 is TGTGCCAGCAGTTTAACGGTTGAGAACACTGAAGCTTTCTTT. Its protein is CASSLTVENTEAFF.

Here the CDR3 reads CASSRSPAGPYEQYF. The DNA of the CDR3 is TGTGCCAGCAGCCGATCTCCAGCGGGGCCATACGAGCAGTACTTC. The V gene is TRBV14, the J gene TRBJ2-7; TRBD2 aligns across 7 bases. The J segment lost 4 bases and the V segment lost 4 bases, leaving 10 bases of the junction unmatched. CDR3 length: 15 amino acids. Germline V gene sequence: CDR1 SGHDN, CDR2 FVKESK.

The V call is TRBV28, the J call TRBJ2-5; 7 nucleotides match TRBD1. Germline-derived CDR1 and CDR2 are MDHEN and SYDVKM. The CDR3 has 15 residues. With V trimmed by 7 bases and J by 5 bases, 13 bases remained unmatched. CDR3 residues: CASTTDREWRETQYF. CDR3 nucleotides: TGTGCCAGCACCACCGACAGGGAATGGAGGGAGACCCAGTACTTC. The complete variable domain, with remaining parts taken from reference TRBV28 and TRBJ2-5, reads DVKVTQSSRYLVKRTGEKVFLECVQDMDHENMFWYRQDPGLGLRLIYFSYDVKMKEKGDIPEGYSVSREKKERFSLILESASTNQTSMYLCASTTDREWRETQYFGPGTRLLVL.

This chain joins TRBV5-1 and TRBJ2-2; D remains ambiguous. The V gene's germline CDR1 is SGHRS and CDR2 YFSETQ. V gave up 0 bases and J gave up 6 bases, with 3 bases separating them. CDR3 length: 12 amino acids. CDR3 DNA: TGCGCCAGCAGCTTGGGAGCCGGGGAGCTGTTTTTT. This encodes CASSLGAGELFF.

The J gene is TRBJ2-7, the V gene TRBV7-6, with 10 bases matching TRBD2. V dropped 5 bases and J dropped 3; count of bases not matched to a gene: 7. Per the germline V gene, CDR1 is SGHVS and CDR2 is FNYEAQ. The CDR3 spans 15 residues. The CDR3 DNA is TGTGCCAGCAGCACGGTAGCGGGAGGAGGCTACGAGCAGTACTTC. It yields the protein CASSTVAGGGYEQYF.

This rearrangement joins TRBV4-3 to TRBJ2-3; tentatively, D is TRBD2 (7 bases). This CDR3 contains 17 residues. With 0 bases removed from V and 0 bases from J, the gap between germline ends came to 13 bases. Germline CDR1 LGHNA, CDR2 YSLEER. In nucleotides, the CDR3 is TGCGCCAGCAGCCAAGATTTGGGGGGGCTCAGCACAGATACGCAGTATTTT. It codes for CASSQDLGGLSTDTQYF.